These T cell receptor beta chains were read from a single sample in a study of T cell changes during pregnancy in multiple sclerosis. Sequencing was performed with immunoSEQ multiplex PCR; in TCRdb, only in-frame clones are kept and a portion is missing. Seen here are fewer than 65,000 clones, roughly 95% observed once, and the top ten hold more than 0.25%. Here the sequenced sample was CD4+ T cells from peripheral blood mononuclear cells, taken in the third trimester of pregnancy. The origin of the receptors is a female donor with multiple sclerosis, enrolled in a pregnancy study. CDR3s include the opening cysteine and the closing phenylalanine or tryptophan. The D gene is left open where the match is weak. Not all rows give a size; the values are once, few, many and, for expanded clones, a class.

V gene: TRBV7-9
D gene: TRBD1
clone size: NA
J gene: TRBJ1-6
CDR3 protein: CASSLRGQNNSPLHF
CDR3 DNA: TGTGCCAGCAGCTTACGGGGACAGAACAATTCACCCCTCCACTTT

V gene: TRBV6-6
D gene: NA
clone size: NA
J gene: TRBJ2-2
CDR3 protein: CASSYGGARTGELFF
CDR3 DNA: TGTGCCAGCAGTTACGGGGGGGCGCGTACCGGGGAGCTGTTTTTT

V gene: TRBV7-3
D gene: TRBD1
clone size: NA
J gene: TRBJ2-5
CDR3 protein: CASSVTGGETQYF
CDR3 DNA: TGTGCCAGCAGCGTGACAGGGGGAGAGACCCAGTACTTC

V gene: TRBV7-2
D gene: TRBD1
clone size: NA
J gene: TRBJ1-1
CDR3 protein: CASSSTGVGEAFF
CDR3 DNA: TGTGCCAGCAGCTCAACAGGGGTGGGTGAAGCTTTCTTT

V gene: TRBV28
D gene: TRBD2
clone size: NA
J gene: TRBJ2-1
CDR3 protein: CASLTWTRAYNEQFF
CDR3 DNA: TGTGCCAGCCTCACTTGGACTAGAGCCTACAATGAGCAGTTCTTC

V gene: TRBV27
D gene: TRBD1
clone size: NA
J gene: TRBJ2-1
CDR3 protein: CASSPDPTGGPLYEQFF
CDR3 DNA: TGTGCCAGCAGTCCTGATCCTACAGGGGGCCCCTTATATGAGCAGTTCTTC

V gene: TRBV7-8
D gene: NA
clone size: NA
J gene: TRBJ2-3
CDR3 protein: CASSPPLRMGADTQYF
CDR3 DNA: TGTGCCAGCAGCCCACCCTTGCGTATGGGCGCAGATACGCAGTATTTT

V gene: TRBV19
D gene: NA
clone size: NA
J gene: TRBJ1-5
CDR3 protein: CASSIVVGGNQPQHF
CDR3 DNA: TGTGCCAGTAGTATAGTCGTTGGGGGGAATCAGCCCCAGCATTTT

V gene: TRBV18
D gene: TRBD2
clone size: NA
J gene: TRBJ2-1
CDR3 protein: CASSLLTGLAGSYNEQFF
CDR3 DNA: TGTGCCAGCTCACTACTTACTGGACTAGCGGGCTCCTACAATGAGCAGTTCTTC

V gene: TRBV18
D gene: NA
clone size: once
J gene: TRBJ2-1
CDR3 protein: CASSPRSGTGTGEQFF
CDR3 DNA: TGTGCCAGCTCACCACGTAGCGGGACAGGGACAGGTGAGCAGTTCTTC

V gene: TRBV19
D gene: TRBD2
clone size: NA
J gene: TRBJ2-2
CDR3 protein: CASRTSGTNTGELFF
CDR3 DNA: TGTGCCAGTAGAACTAGCGGGACGAACACCGGGGAGCTGTTTTTT

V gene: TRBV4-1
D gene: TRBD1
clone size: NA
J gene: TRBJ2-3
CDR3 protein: CASSPPVAGGSDTQYF
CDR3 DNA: TGCGCCAGCAGCCCACCTGTGGCAGGGGGCTCAGATACGCAGTATTTT

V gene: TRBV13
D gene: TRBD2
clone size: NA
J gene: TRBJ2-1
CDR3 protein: CASSNKLAGGSYNEQFF
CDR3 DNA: TGTGCCAGCAGCAACAAACTAGCGGGAGGGTCGTACAATGAGCAGTTCTTC

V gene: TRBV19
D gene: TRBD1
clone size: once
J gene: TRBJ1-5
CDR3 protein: CASSIRDRINQPQHF
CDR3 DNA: TGTGCCAGTAGCATCCGGGACAGGATCAATCAGCCCCAGCATTTT

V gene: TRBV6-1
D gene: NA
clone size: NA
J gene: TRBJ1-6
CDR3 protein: CASRGTIYNSPLHF
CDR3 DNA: TGTGCCAGCAGAGGGACAATCTATAATTCACCCCTCCACTTT

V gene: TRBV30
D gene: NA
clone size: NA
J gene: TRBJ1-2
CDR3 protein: CAWGLQLPRGYTF
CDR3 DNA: TGTGCCTGGGGATTACAACTGCCGCGGGGCTACACCTTC

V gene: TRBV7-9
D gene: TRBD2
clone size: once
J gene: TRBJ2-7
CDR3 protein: CASSLSGGYEQYF
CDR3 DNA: TGTGCCAGCAGCCTCTCGGGGGGCTACGAGCAGTACTTC

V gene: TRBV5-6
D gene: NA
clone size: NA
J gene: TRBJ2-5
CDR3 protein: CASSFSLAETQYF
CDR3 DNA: TGTGCCAGCAGCTTTTCACTAGCAGAGACCCAGTACTTC

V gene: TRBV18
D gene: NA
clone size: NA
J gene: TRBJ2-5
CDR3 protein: CASSSGVQETQYF
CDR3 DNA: TGTGCCAGCTCATCGGGGGTCCAAGAGACCCAGTACTTC

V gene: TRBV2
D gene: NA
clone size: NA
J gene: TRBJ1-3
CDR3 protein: CASLRDTGNTIYF
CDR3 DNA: TGTGCCAGCCTCCGGGATACCGGAAACACCATATATTTT

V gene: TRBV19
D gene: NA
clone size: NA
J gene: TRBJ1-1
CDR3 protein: CASSIVGQTMNTEAFF
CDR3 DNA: TGTGCCAGTAGTATAGTAGGACAGACAATGAACACTGAAGCTTTCTTT

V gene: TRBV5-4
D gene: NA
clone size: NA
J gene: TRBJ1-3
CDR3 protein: CASSLAGGGPHPGNTIYF
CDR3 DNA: TGTGCCAGCAGCTTGGCCGGGGGGGGACCCCACCCAGGAAACACCATATATTTT

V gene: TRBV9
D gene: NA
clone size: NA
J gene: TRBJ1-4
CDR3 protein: CASSVGTDAFEKLFF
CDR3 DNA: TGTGCCAGCAGCGTAGGGACAGACGCCTTTGAGAAACTGTTTTTT

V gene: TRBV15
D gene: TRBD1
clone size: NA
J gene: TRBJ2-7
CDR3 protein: CATSSRDRASYEQYF
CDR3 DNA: TGTGCCACCAGCAGTCGGGACAGGGCGTCCTACGAGCAGTACTTC

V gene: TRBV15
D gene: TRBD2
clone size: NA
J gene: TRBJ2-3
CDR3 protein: CATSRKGLARWDTQYF
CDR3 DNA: TGTGCCACCAGCAGAAAGGGACTAGCCCGTTGGGATACGCAGTATTTT

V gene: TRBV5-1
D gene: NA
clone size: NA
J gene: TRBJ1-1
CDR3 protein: CASSLELAVVTEAFF
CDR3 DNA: TGCGCCAGCAGCTTGGAGCTCGCGGTCGTCACTGAAGCTTTCTTT

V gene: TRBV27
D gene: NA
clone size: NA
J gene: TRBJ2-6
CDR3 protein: CASMRKGQTDFSGANVLTF
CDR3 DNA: TGTGCCAGCATGCGGAAGGGGCAGACCGACTTCTCTGGGGCCAACGTCCTGACTTTC

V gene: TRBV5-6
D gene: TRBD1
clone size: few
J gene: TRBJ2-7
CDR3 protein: CATKRQGLVAYEQYF
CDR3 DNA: TGTGCCACCAAGAGACAGGGTTTAGTGGCCTACGAGCAGTACTTC

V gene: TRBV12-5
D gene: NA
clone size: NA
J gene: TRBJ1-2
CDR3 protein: CASGRGVDTF
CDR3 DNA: TGTGCTAGTGGGCGGGGGGTCGACACCTTC

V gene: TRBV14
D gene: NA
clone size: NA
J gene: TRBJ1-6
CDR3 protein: CASSQVRGRSPLHF
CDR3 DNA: TGTGCCAGCAGCCAAGTGAGGGGGAGATCACCCCTCCACTTT

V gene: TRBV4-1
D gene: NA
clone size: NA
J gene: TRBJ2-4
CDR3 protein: CASSQDRGTANIQYF
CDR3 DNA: TGCGCCAGCAGCCAAGATCGCGGGACCGCGAACATTCAGTACTTC

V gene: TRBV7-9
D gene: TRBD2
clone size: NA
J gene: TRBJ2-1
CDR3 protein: CASSRVPVAGGRNEQFF
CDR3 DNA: TGTGCCAGCAGCAGGGTTCCGGTAGCGGGAGGGCGCAATGAGCAGTTCTTC

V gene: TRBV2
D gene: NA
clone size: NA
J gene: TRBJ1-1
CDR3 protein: CASSERRRNTEAFF
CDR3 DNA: TGTGCCAGCAGTGAAAGACGGAGGAACACTGAAGCTTTCTTT

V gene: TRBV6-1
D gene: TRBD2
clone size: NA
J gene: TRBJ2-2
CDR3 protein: CASSVGASGGPTTGELFF
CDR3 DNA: TGTGCCAGCAGTGTAGGGGCTAGCGGGGGTCCCACCACCGGGGAGCTGTTTTTT

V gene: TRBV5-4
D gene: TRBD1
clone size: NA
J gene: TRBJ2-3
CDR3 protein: CASSSLGQGATDTQYF
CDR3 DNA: TGTGCCAGCAGCTCGTTGGGACAGGGGGCGACAGATACGCAGTATTTT

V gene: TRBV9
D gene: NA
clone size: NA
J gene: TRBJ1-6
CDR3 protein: CASSVRGENSPLHF
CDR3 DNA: TGTGCCAGCAGCGTACGGGGTGAGAATTCACCCCTCCACTTT

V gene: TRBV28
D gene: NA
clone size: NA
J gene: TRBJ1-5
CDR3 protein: CASSYRGTRRSNQPQHF
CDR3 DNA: TGTGCCAGCAGTTATCGCGGCACCCGGAGAAGCAATCAGCCCCAGCATTTT

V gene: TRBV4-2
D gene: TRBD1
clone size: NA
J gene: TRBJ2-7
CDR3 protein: CASSQEVQGTEQYF
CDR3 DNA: TGTGCCAGCAGCCAAGAAGTACAGGGGACCGAGCAGTACTTC

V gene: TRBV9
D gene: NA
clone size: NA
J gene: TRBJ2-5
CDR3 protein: CASSVGRGPSETQYF
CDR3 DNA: TGTGCCAGCAGCGTGGGGCGGGGGCCCTCGGAGACCCAGTACTTC

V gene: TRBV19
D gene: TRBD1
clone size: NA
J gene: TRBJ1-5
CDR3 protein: CASSTRTGYNQPQHF
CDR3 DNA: TGTGCCAGTAGTACGCGGACAGGGTACAATCAGCCCCAGCATTTT

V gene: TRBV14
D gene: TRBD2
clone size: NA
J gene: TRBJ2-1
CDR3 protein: CASRGEDWFDEQFF
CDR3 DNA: TGTGCCAGTCGGGGGGAAGATTGGTTTGATGAGCAGTTCTTC

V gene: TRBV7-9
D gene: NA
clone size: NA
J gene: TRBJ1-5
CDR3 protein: CASTKGSGDGPQHF
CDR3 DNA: TGTGCCAGCACCAAGGGGTCGGGGGACGGGCCCCAGCATTTT

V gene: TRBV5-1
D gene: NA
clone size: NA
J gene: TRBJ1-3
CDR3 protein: CASTRYQTGNGNTIYF
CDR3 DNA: TGCGCCAGCACTCGATATCAAACAGGGAATGGAAACACCATATATTTT

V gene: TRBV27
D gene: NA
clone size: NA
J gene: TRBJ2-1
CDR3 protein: CASSLVPGAGANNEQFF
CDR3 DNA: TGTGCCAGCAGTTTAGTCCCTGGGGCGGGGGCAAACAATGAGCAGTTCTTC

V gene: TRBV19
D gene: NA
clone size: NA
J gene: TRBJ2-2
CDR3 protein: CASTVGTFGANTGELFF
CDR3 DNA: TGTGCCAGTACCGTTGGGACTTTTGGGGCGAACACCGGGGAGCTGTTTTTT